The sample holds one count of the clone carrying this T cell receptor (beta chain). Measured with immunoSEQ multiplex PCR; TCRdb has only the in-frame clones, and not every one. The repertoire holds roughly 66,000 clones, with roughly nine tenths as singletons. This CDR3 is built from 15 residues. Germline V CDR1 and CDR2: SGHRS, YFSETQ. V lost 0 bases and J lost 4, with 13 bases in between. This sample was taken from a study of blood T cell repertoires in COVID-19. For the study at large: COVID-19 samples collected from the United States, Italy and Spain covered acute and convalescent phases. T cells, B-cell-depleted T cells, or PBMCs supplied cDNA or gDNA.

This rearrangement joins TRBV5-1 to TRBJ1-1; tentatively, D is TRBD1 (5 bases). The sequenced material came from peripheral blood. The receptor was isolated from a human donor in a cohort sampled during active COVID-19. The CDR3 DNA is TGCGCCAGCAGCTTGGCTTTAGGGGAGGCCACTGAAGCTTTCTTT. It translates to CASSLALGEATEAFF.